This TCR beta chain was found in a study of human T cells and chemical hapten exposure. At the level of the study: Patients were given diphenylcyclopropenone on the scalp weekly across the approximately 24-week study. Patches with 0.01% DPC went on the upper back, and the tests were read at 6 days. Study outcomes and limitations: Clustering by CDR3 similarity yielded significantly more large clusters from expanded TCRs than controls.

This clonotype was picked up many times. Its antigen is still unknown. Time point given: patch test 1, 2 weeks after DPC sensitization. Treatment denoted: therapeutic diphenylcyclopropenone sensitization with weekly scalp DPC. One entry per CDR3 protein, called by TCRdb with MiXCR from the RACE reads. The data contain roughly 360,000 distinct CDR3 sequences, 4.8% of them singletons. CDR1 and CDR2 from the germline V gene are SGHRS and YFSETQ. The CDR3 covers 14 residues. The V end was cut by 4 bases, the J end by 8 bases, with 13 bases between. The sequences come from whole blood, collected in connection with sensitization to the hapten diphenylcyclopropenone (DPC). This sequence originates from a woman in her forties or fifties with alopecia areata. Some clones in this sample may be carry-over from other donors' samples. This sequence joins TRBV5-1 and TRBJ1-6; maybe TRBD1 (5 bases). This CDR3 reads CASSNAGFDSPLHF. The CDR3 DNA reads TGCGCCAGCAGCAATGCAGGGTTCGATTCACCCCTCCACTTT.